This T cell receptor beta chain was identified during a study of CD8 T cells in ankylosing spondylitis. V was trimmed by 3 bases and J by 4 bases, leaving 4 bases between them. This CDR3 has 12 residues. The germline V gene has CDR1 LGHDT and CDR2 YNNKEL (reference sequence). TCRdb redid the calling of the 5' RACE reads with MiXCR, one entry per CDR3 protein. The sample lists approximately 110,000 distinct CDR3 sequences, approximately 25% occurring once. This TCR came from a male donor with ankylosing spondylitis. The material sequenced was synovial fluid, either unsorted or a sorted T cell fraction (not recorded which). J is TRBJ2-1 and V is TRBV3-1; no firm D call. For the CDR3, the DNA is TGTGCCAGCAGCCACAAGTACAATGAGCAGTTCTTC. Translated: CASSHKYNEQFF.